Described below is a single T cell receptor beta chain sequence and its context. These data belong to a study of T cell changes during pregnancy in multiple sclerosis. TCRdb's table, derived via immunoSEQ multiplex PCR, lists solely in-frame clones and lacks some. The sample lists about 35,000 clones; roughly 89% were seen once. The CDR3 has 10 residues. The receptor was derived from a female donor with multiple sclerosis, enrolled in a pregnancy study. The chain employs TRBV12-2 and TRBJ1-1. TRBV12-2 is given as a pseudogene. The sample was CD8+ T cells from peripheral blood mononuclear cells, taken in the third trimester of pregnancy. CDR3 nucleotides: TGTGCAAGTCGCTTTAGTGAAGCTTTCTTT. Translating it yields CASRFSEAFF.